These 20 T cell receptor beta chains were sequenced from one sample in a study of blood T cells in healthy people across ages. For the second PCR, which ran for about 7 to 11 cycles, a sample-barcoded 5' primer and a J-beta primer mix were used. TCRdb processed the 5' RACE reads anew with MiXCR; each CDR3 protein has one entry. Of over a million distinct CDR3 sequences listed, 42% were seen once; the top ten hold approximately 4.1%. What was sequenced was blood. All receptors derive from a woman aged 18 to 35 in good health.

In nucleotides, the CDR3 is TGTGCCAGCAGTCCCAGACTAGCGGGAGCTGGGGAGCAGTACTTC. This sequence encodes CASSPRLAGAGEQYF. This chain connects TRBV12-3 or TRBV12-4 to TRBJ2-7; 12 bases are shared with TRBD2. V trimming: 5 bases; J trimming: 7 bases; junction bases outside the gene matches: 9. The CDR3 covers 15 residues.

Details on this clonotype: Sequence at one end of the junction differs from germline and may be a read error. The V gene is TRBV5-1, the J gene TRBJ2-3; maybe TRBD2 (7 bases). The germline V gene encodes CDR1 SGHRS and CDR2 YFSETQ. The CDR3 spans 17 residues. For the CDR3, the DNA is TGCGCCAGCAGCTCCCGAGGGGGGGCAGGGGCCACAGGTACGCAGTATTTT. Amino acids: CASSSRGGAGATGTQYF.

The rearrangement links TRBV4-2 to TRBJ2-7; D gene uncertain. Trimming pared 0 bases from V and 4 bases from J, leaving 19 bases between. CDR1 and CDR2 from the germline V gene are LGHNA and YNFKEQ. The CDR3 totals 17 residues. CDR3 DNA: TGTGCCAGCAGCCAAGATCTTGGCCCGGTGGCCCGTTACGAGCAGTACTTC. Encoded protein: CASSQDLGPVARYEQYF.

The rearrangement uses TRBV27 and TRBJ1-2, with TRBD1 matching 8 bases. Trimming took 4 bases from V and 6 from J; bases not matched to a gene: 7. Germline CDR1 MNHEY, CDR2 SMNVEV (reference sequence). The CDR3 covers 14 residues. The CDR3 spells CASSSRTGRHGYTF. The CDR3 region has the DNA TGTGCCAGCAGTTCTCGGACAGGGCGTCATGGCTACACCTTC.

The rearrangement links TRBV4-1 to TRBJ2-5; the D is unclear. The end of the DNA fits TRBJ2-7 better, so the J call may be wrong. The CDR3 covers 13 residues. Germline-derived CDR1 and CDR2 are MGHRA and YSYEKL. CDR3 coding DNA: TGCGCCACAGCGAAAGGGCCAAATCTCGAGCAGTACTTC. As protein: CATAKGPNLEQYF.

The chain's CDR3 is CASSQDTTFTEAFF. CDR3 bases: TGTGCCAGCAGCCAAGATACGACCTTCACTGAAGCTTTCTTT. This chain connects TRBV4-2 to TRBJ1-1, with D hard to call. The V gene's germline CDR1 is LGHNA and CDR2 YNFKEQ. The CDR3 is 14 amino acids. V was cut by 0 bases and J by 4 bases, with 9 bases left in between.

The V gene is TRBV4-3, the J gene TRBJ2-1; a weak D match, TRBD2 (6 bases). This CDR3 has 16 residues. Germline CDR1 and CDR2: LGHNA and YSLEER. Trimming stripped 1 base from V and 9 bases from J, with 19 bases between. CDR3 in DNA: TGCGCCAGCAGCCAAGTAGTTAGGCGGGAACGGGGTGAGCAGTTCTTC. It is translated as CASSQVVRRERGEQFF.

This clonotype has only a few counts. The chain has TRBV11-2 and TRBJ2-5; D may be TRBD1 (5 bases). CDR3 size: 13 residues. Germline CDR1 reads SGHAT; CDR2 reads FQNNGV. V was cut by 6 bases and J by 0 bases, with 8 bases left in between. The CDR3 bases are TGTGCCAGCAGGAACAGGTACCAAGAGACCCAGTACTTC. Protein product: CASRNRYQETQYF. Full variable domain (outside the CDR3, taken from reference TRBV11-2 and TRBJ2-5): EAGVAQSPRYKIIEKRQSVAFWCNPISGHATLYWYQQILGQGPKLLIQFQNNGVVDDSQLPKDRFSAERLKGVDSTLKIQPAKLEDSAVYLCASRNRYQETQYFGPGTRLLVL.

The chain carries TRBV20-1 and TRBJ1-2, with D hard to call. CDR1 is DFQATT and CDR2 is SNEGSKA in the germline V gene (reference sequence). V was pared by 1 base and J by 0 bases, with 6 bases between. CDR3 length equals 13 residues. CDR3 protein: CSARGVSNYGYTF. The CDR3 DNA is TGCAGTGCTAGAGGGGTCTCTAACTATGGCTACACCTTC.

V gene TRBV6-5 combines with J gene TRBJ2-7; no clear D. Germline V gene sequence: CDR1 MNHEY, CDR2 SVGAGI. This CDR3 region has 15 residues. With 0 bases removed from V and 0 bases from J, the gap between germline ends came to 9 bases. CDR3 protein: CASSYSLVGSYEQYF. DNA of the CDR3: TGTGCCAGCAGTTACTCGCTTGTTGGCTCCTACGAGCAGTACTTC.

This rearrangement joins TRBV6-5 to TRBJ2-1, with 9 positions matching TRBD2. CDR1 is MNHEY, CDR2 SVGAGI, per germline. The CDR3 has 15 residues. After removal of 0 bases from V and 7 bases from J, the junction contained 4 bases not matched to a gene. CDR3 DNA sequence: TGTGCCAGCAGTTACTCTAGCGGGAGTGGTAATGAGCAGTTCTTC. It codes for CASSYSSGSGNEQFF.

For this clonotype: Its ends do not fully match the called genes, so a read error is possible. V usage is TRBV4-3 and J usage is TRBJ1-1; D is unresolved. Per germline, CDR1 LGHNA and CDR2 YSLEER. The CDR3 has 15 amino acids. CDR3 in amino acids: CVSSQDSGRGTEAFF. The CDR3 DNA follows: TGCGTCAGCAGCCAAGATTCCGGGCGTGGAACTGAAGCTTTCTTT.

This clonotype has only a few counts. The chain combines TRBV25-1 with TRBJ2-7, with D hard to call. Between the trimmed V and J ends, which lost 3 bases and 0 bases, there was a span of 9 bases. CDR1 and CDR2 (germline): MGHDK, SYGVNS. The CDR3 runs to 14 residues. CDR3 region: CASSDDTASYEQYF. CDR3 coding DNA: TGTGCCAGCAGTGACGACACAGCCTCCTACGAGCAGTACTTC.

This clonotype was seen only a few times. This chain joins TRBV27 and TRBJ1-1; tentative D call: TRBD1 (5 bases). The CDR3 is 15 amino acids. Germline V gene lookup returns CDR1 MNHEY and CDR2 SMNVEV (reference sequence). Trimming cost V 0 bases and J 1 base, with 9 bases left between them. The CDR3 nucleotides are TGTGCCAGCAGTTTATCTGGACACCAGAACACTGAAGCTTTCTTT. Protein product: CASSLSGHQNTEAFF.

The V and J genes are TRBV3-1 and TRBJ2-2; no firm D call. CDR1 and CDR2 (germline): LGHDT, YNNKEL (reference sequence). The CDR3 length is 14 residues. Between the trimmed V and J ends, which lost 1 base and 4 bases, there was a span of 7 bases. The CDR3, as DNA: TGTGCCAGCAGCCAAGTAGTCTTCACCGGGGAGCTGTTTTTT. It encodes CASSQVVFTGELFF.

CDR3 bases: TGTGCCAGCAGCGTAAGCTCAGGGATGAACACTGAAGCTTTCTTT. Translating gives CASSVSSGMNTEAFF. The gene calls are TRBV9 and TRBJ1-1; tentative D call: TRBD1 (5 bases). The CDR3 spans 15 residues. Germline V gene sequence: CDR1 SGDLS, CDR2 YYNGEE. V lost 1 base to trimming and J lost 0 bases, with 10 bases between them.

This clonotype was detected only a few times. The chain joins TRBV6-1 to TRBJ2-1; D might be TRBD1 or TRBD2, each matching 6 bases. The assigned J gene may be wrong: the sequence end matches TRBJ2-7 better. The CDR3 spans 18 residues. Per germline, CDR1 MNHNS and CDR2 SASEGT. CDR3 bases: TGTGCCAGCATCCCCTTACGGGGGCGCTTCCAACCCTACAATGAGCAGTACTTC. The encoded protein is CASIPLRGRFQPYNEQYF.

The gene calls are TRBV20-1 and TRBJ2-5, with TRBD1 matching 12 bases. Germline V gives CDR1 DFQATT, CDR2 SNEGSKA (reference sequence). This CDR3 spans 18 amino acids. V lost 6 bases, J lost 3 bases, and 17 bases stayed unmatched. The CDR3 loop is CSADRDRGPWVQEETQYF. The CDR3 bases are TGCAGTGCGGACCGGGACAGGGGGCCTTGGGTCCAGGAAGAGACCCAGTACTTC.

J is TRBJ2-7 and V is TRBV6-2 or TRBV6-3; D tentatively reads TRBD1 or TRBD2 (5 bases each). The V gene's germline CDR1 is MNHEY and CDR2 SVGEGT. This CDR3 has 15 residues. V dropped 2 bases and J dropped 6 bases, with 17 bases sitting between them. The CDR3 DNA is TGTGCCAGCAGTTACCCTGGTGGGGGTTGGGGCGAGCAGTACTTC. This translates into CASSYPGGGWGEQYF.

This chain joins TRBV15 and TRBJ2-1; 7 bases line up with TRBD1. This CDR3 has 13 amino acids. V dropped 3 bases and J dropped 8; count of bases not matched to a gene: 4. Germline lookup yields CDR1 LNHNV and CDR2 YYDKDF (reference sequence). The CDR3 protein is CATSRGTVDEQFF. Here the CDR3 DNA reads TGTGCCACCAGCAGGGGGACAGTGGATGAGCAGTTCTTC.